The source of this T cell receptor (beta chain) is a study of T cell repertoires in cytomegalovirus infection. As for the study in general: Newly reported HLA-C-restricted and thoroughly characterized HLA-B-restricted CMV epitopes were employed. Based on public TCR beta signatures, there were indications of CMV infection and of a matching HLA type.

Worth noting for this clonotype: The target antigen is unknown.

The V segment lost 5 bases and the J segment 5 bases; nucleotides outside the gene matches: 9. CDR3 length equals 15 residues. TCRdb re-called the reads with MiXCR, one entry per CDR3 protein. The top ten hold roughly three quarters of the sample, which has more than 85,000 distinct CDR3 sequences, about 30% seen once. Regarding the study as a whole: In two of eight donors, the top clonotype was HLA-C-restricted CMV-specific.

The sequence was collected from a human donor in good health (CMV status not recorded). Some clones in this sample may be carry-over from other donors' samples. The source material was CD8+ T cells from cultured PBMCs, sampled from culture after CMV antigen stimulation. The chain has TRBV12-3 or TRBV12-4 and TRBJ2-1; 7 nucleotides match TRBD1. DNA for the CDR3: TGTGCCAGCAGTCCCCGGGACAGACTACACAATGAGCAGTTCTTC. This gives the protein CASSPRDRLHNEQFF.